The source of this TCR beta chain is a study of T cells in tuberculosis. For the study at large: T cells were selected with CD1B tetramers loaded with glucose monomycolate.

Only in-frame clones appear in the TCRdb table, and some are missing; sequencing was by immunoSEQ multiplex PCR. The data contain some 29,000 clones, 90% of them singletons. Adolescents were screened for latent TB by skin test and IGRA. This CDR3 is 13 amino acids long. CDR1 and CDR2 (germline): SGHRS, YFSETQ. The ends were cut back, 3 bases at V and 3 bases at J, with 9 bases in the middle. This clonotype originated in a donor aged 10-29 years with latent tuberculosis or without tuberculosis infection. Sequenced material: PBMCs. This rearrangement joins TRBV5-1 to TRBJ1-1; tentatively, D is TRBD1 (6 bases). The CDR3 loop reads CASSSQGHTEAFF. In nucleotides, the CDR3 is TGCGCCAGCAGCTCACAGGGACACACTGAAGCTTTCTTT.